A single sample is the source of the 22 T cell receptor beta chains below, sequenced in a study of shared clonotypes between healthy human individuals. Positive CCR7 selection of CD45RO-negative cells yielded the naive CD8 cells, and terminally differentiated effector memory CD45RA+ cells were excluded. Clones were read by immunoSEQ multiplex PCR, and TCRdb kept only the in-frame ones, dropping some. The table lists approximately 840,000 clones, 90% to 97% of them singletons. Material: naive CD8+ T cells sorted from blood. The source is a man aged 25 to 40 in good health.

This rearrangement joins TRBV29-1 to TRBJ1-3; 7 positions match TRBD1. Germline V lookup: CDR1 SQVTM, CDR2 ANQGSEA. The junction had 4 bases not matched to a gene; V was cut back by 5 bases and J by 0 bases. The CDR3 is made up of 14 amino acids. DNA of the CDR3: TGCAGCGTTCTGGGACAGAACTCTGGAAACACCATATATTTT. Its translation is CSVLGQNSGNTIYF.

This clone has a handful of counts. The identical CDR3 is also encoded by other nucleotide sequences in the sample. This chain joins TRBV7-9 and TRBJ2-7; TRBD2 aligns across 8 bases. The CDR3 consists of 15 residues. Losses at the gene ends were 1 base for V and 0 bases for J; bases not matched to a gene: 2. Germline-derived CDR1 and CDR2 are SEHNR and FQNEAQ (reference sequence). Here the CDR3 reads CASSLGREVSYEQYF. CDR3 bases: TGTGCCAGCAGCTTAGGGCGGGAGGTCTCCTACGAGCAGTACTTC.

V usage is TRBV5-6 and J usage is TRBJ2-7, with 8 bases identical to TRBD2. The V segment lost 3 bases and the J segment 2 bases; nucleotides outside the gene matches: 7. Germline lookup yields CDR1 SGHDT and CDR2 YYEEEE. The CDR3 contains 15 residues. DNA for the CDR3: TGTGCCAGCAGCTCCTCCGGGACTAGTCCCTACGAGCAGTACTTC. This sequence encodes CASSSSGTSPYEQYF.

The V and J genes are TRBV6-1 and TRBJ1-5; possibly TRBD1 for D (6 bases). Germline CDR1 reads MNHNS; CDR2 reads SASEGT. The CDR3 extends over 14 amino acids. V lost 3 bases to trimming and J lost 5 bases, with 11 bases between them. The CDR3 region has the DNA TGTGCCAGCAGTGATTTACAGGGCGATCAGCCCCAGCATTTT. This sequence encodes CASSDLQGDQPQHF.

The V gene is TRBV9, the J gene TRBJ2-1; 10 nucleotides agree with TRBD2. The germline CDR1 and CDR2 sequences are SGDLS and YYNGEE. The CDR3 length is 15 residues. J gave up 8 bases and V 4 bases, and 9 bases lay outside the gene matches. The CDR3 region has the DNA TGTGCCAGCAGCAATCTCGCTAGCGGGAGTTATGAGCAGTTCTTC. It yields the protein CASSNLASGSYEQFF.

The chain uses TRBV4-3 and TRBJ2-3; D remains ambiguous. The V gene lost 1 base and the J gene lost 0 bases, with 11 bases spanning the gap. There are 16 residues in the CDR3. Germline lookup yields CDR1 LGHNA and CDR2 YSLEER. CDR3 nucleotide sequence: TGCGCCAGCAGCCAAGGGCGATCGGCTAGCACAGATACGCAGTATTTT. Its translation: CASSQGRSASTDTQYF.

The chain has TRBV7-9 and TRBJ2-7; perhaps D is TRBD1 or TRBD2 (5 bases each). The CDR3 is made up of 15 amino acids. The V gene lost 5 bases and the J gene lost 1 base, with 15 bases spanning the gap. Germline lookup yields CDR1 SEHNR and CDR2 FQNEAQ (reference sequence). The CDR3 DNA reads TGTGCCAGCAGCCCAAGGGACGGGGTATCCTACGAGCAGTACTTC. Translated, it gives CASSPRDGVSYEQYF.

This chain links TRBV6-6 with TRBJ2-5, with 9 bases fitting TRBD2. The CDR3 has 15 amino acids. The junction had 6 bases not matched to a gene; V was cut back by 2 bases and J by 5 bases. Germline CDR1 MNHNY, CDR2 SVGAGI (reference sequence). CDR3 bases: TGTGCCAGCAGTTACAGGCGGGAGGGCCTTGAGACCCAGTACTTC. Amino acid sequence: CASSYRREGLETQYF.

This rearrangement joins TRBV5-1 to TRBJ2-7, with TRBD2 matching 7 bases. V shed 3 bases, J shed 7 bases, and the junction held 10 bases outside the gene matches. This CDR3 is 14 amino acids long. Looked up from germline, CDR1 is SGHRS and CDR2 is YFSETQ. The CDR3 DNA reads as TGCGCCAGCAGCTCGACCCGACTAGCAAGGGAGCAGTACTTC. Translating gives CASSSTRLAREQYF. Combining the CDR3 with reference TRBV5-1 and TRBJ2-7 gives the whole variable domain KAGVTQTPRYLIKTRGQQVTLSCSPISGHRSVSWYQQTPGQGLQFLFEYFSETQRNKGNFPGRFSGRQFSNSRSEMNVSTLELGDSALYLCASSSTRLAREQYFGPGTRLTVT.

This rearrangement joins TRBV30 to TRBJ2-2, with 8 bases matching TRBD2. The germline V gene has CDR1 GTSNPN and CDR2 SVGIG (reference sequence). The junction had 6 bases not matched to a gene; V was cut back by 0 bases and J by 6 bases. The CDR3 totals 15 residues. The CDR3 sequence: CAWSVAGVNPGELFF. CDR3 DNA: TGTGCCTGGAGTGTAGCGGGGGTCAACCCCGGGGAGCTGTTTTTT. The variable domain in full, completed from reference TRBV30 and TRBJ2-2, reads SQTIHQWPATLVQPVGSPLSLECTVEGTSNPNLYWYRQAAGRGLQLLFYSVGIGQISSEVPQNLSASRPQDRQFILSSKKLLLSDSGFYLCAWSVAGVNPGELFFGEGSRLTVL.

The chain carries TRBV19 and TRBJ1-5, with D maybe TRBD1 (6 bases). The CDR3 contains 18 residues. Germline values: CDR1 LNHDA, CDR2 SQIVND (reference sequence). V was clipped by 2 bases and J by 0 bases, with 17 bases between them. CDR3 residues: CASSISWTAIYSNQPQHF. The CDR3 region has the DNA TGTGCCAGTAGTATATCCTGGACAGCGATCTATAGCAATCAGCCCCAGCATTTT.

About this clone itself: This sample also contains other DNA sequences that code for the same CDR3. The rearrangement joins TRBV6-5 to TRBJ2-1; 8 bases match TRBD2. The CDR3 is 15 amino acids. The V gene's germline CDR1 is MNHEY and CDR2 SVGAGI. The V and J ends lost 0 bases and 4 bases, in that order; junction bases with no gene match: 2. The chain's CDR3 is CASSYSSGSYNEQFF. The CDR3 DNA follows: TGTGCCAGCAGTTACTCGAGCGGGAGTTACAATGAGCAGTTCTTC.

This rearrangement joins TRBV25-1 to TRBJ1-5; no clear D. This CDR3 has 12 amino acids. Per the germline V gene, CDR1 is MGHDK and CDR2 is SYGVNS. The V end lost 2 bases, the J end lost 7 bases, and 6 bases lay between the germline ends. The CDR3 region is CASSELGQPQHF. The DNA for the CDR3 is TGTGCCAGCAGTGAACTAGGCCAGCCCCAGCATTTT.

Remarks on this clone: One junction end does not reproduce the germline sequence, and a read error may be involved. The rearrangement uses TRBV7-7 and TRBJ2-5; 10 nucleotides agree with TRBD2. The V gene's germline CDR1 is SSHAT and CDR2 FNYEAQ (reference sequence). The CDR3 totals 18 residues. The CDR3 loop is CASSLPQEPSGSRETQYF. In DNA, the CDR3 is TGTGCTAGCAGCTTACCTCAGGAGCCTAGCGGGAGCCGAGAGACCCAGTACTTC.

The chain employs TRBV9 and TRBJ2-3; 8 bases are shared with TRBD2. V was clipped by 4 bases and J by 6 bases; unmatched bases: 13. The CDR3 is 16 amino acids. The V gene's germline CDR1 is SGDLS and CDR2 YYNGEE. CDR3 sequence: CASSPREGEVLDTQYF. Written as DNA, the CDR3 is TGTGCCAGCAGCCCTCGGGAGGGTGAGGTTCTGGATACGCAGTATTTT.

The chain links TRBV5-8 to TRBJ2-7; the D gene is possibly TRBD2 (5 bases). CDR3 length: 14 residues. Deletions cut 1 base from V and 2 bases from J, with 10 bases between. Germline assignment: CDR1 SGHTS and CDR2 YDEGEE. The CDR3 is CASSLWERTYEQYF. The CDR3 DNA is TGTGCCAGCAGCTTGTGGGAGAGGACCTACGAGCAGTACTTC. The full variable domain, completed using reference TRBV5-8 and TRBJ2-7, is EAGVTQSPTHLIKTRGQQATLRCSPISGHTSVYWYQQALGLGLQFLLWYDEGEERNRGNFPPRFSGRQFPNYSSELNVNALELEDSALYLCASSLWERTYEQYFGPGTRLTVT.

The chain links TRBV7-6 to TRBJ1-1; D remains ambiguous. V lost 4 bases and J lost 5, with 8 bases in between. This CDR3 comprises 12 residues. Germline CDR1 reads SGHVS; CDR2 reads FNYEAQ. The CDR3 nucleotides are TGTGCCAGCAGCTCCGGTGGGACTGAAGCTTTCTTT. This encodes CASSSGGTEAFF.

The chain combines TRBV5-4 with TRBJ2-1; TRBD1 aligns across 9 bases. CDR1 is SGHNT and CDR2 is YYREEE in the germline V gene (reference sequence). CDR3 length equals 17 residues. The V and J ends lost 4 bases and 7 bases, in that order; junction bases with no gene match: 15. As DNA, the CDR3 is TGTGCCAGCAGCCATACTGGAAACAGGGGGCTTAGGAATGAGCAGTTCTTC. Translated, it gives CASSHTGNRGLRNEQFF.

This chain connects TRBV5-1 to TRBJ2-1; unclear D gene. The CDR3 totals 15 residues. Germline V gives CDR1 SGHRS, CDR2 YFSETQ. V was pared by 4 bases and J by 5 bases, with 16 bases between. Here the CDR3 reads CASSPSRRGNNEQFF. The CDR3 nucleotides read TGCGCCAGCAGCCCTTCGCGTCGAGGCAACAATGAGCAGTTCTTC.

V usage is TRBV7-8 and J usage is TRBJ2-1, with D possibly TRBD2 on 6 matching bases. V lost 5 bases, J lost 0 bases, and 8 bases lay in between. Germline V gene lookup returns CDR1 SGHVS and CDR2 FQNEAQ. The CDR3 is made up of 14 amino acids. The CDR3 spells CASSKTSSYNEQFF. The CDR3 DNA sequence: TGTGCCAGCAGCAAGACTAGCTCCTACAATGAGCAGTTCTTC.

The chain's CDR3 is CASSPPPLETQYF. The DNA for the CDR3 is TGTGCCAGCAGCCCACCTCCCCTGGAGACCCAGTACTTC. V usage is TRBV7-2 and J usage is TRBJ2-5, with no clear D. Germline V gives CDR1 SGHTA, CDR2 FQGNSA. The CDR3 runs 13 residues. Trimming stripped 5 bases from V and 5 bases from J, with 12 bases between.

The chain is built from TRBV5-8 and TRBJ1-1; D gene uncertain. Germline CDR1 reads SGHTS; CDR2 reads YDEGEE. The germline V and J ends were trimmed by 1 base and 0 bases, with 10 bases remaining between them. The CDR3 is 15 residues long. The CDR3: CASSLLTVMNTEAFF. CDR3 DNA: TGTGCCAGCAGCTTGCTTACAGTGATGAACACTGAAGCTTTCTTT.